This T cell receptor (beta chain) comes out of a study of blood T cells in healthy people across ages. With a J-beta primer mix and a sample-barcoded 5' primer, a second PCR ran roughly 7 to 11 cycles. Each CDR3 protein is one row after TCRdb ran MiXCR on the 5' RACE reads. Of 650,000 to 950,000 distinct CDR3 sequences detected, 40% to 50% appear once; the ten largest clones hold 15% to 25%. This clonotype occurred a few times. The germline V gene has CDR1 LGHNA and CDR2 YSLEER. V was clipped by 3 bases and J by 6 bases, with 24 bases between them. This CDR3 has 18 residues. There were healthy Caucasian individuals from Russia, aged 6 to 90, serving as donors.

The source material was blood. The gene calls are TRBV4-3 and TRBJ2-1; D may be TRBD1 (7 bases). The source of this sequence is a man in his 60s in good health. This CDR3 is CASSQGTRLPGGRNEQFF. In DNA, the CDR3 is TGCGCCAGCAGCCAGGGGACCAGACTACCAGGGGGGCGCAATGAGCAGTTCTTC.